These 14 T cell receptor beta chains were sequenced from one sample in a study of OX40 agonist ivuxolimab in advanced cancers. Data came from immunoSEQ multiplex PCR; TCRdb stores just in-frame clones and leaves some out. The sample has 55,000 to 65,000 clones, around nine tenths seen once. This specimen consisted of CD4+ or CD8+ T cells sorted from blood, obtained in a trial of the OX40 agonist ivuxolimab. These receptors all stem from an adult with an advanced solid tumor such as melanoma, head and neck, liver or kidney cancer.

The chain employs TRBV7-6 and TRBJ1-3, with D possibly TRBD1 on 5 matching bases. CDR1 is SGHVS, CDR2 FNYEAQ, per germline. Trimming left V 5 bases short and J 0 bases short, with 11 bases between. The CDR3 totals 15 residues. In DNA form, the CDR3 reads TGTGCCAGCAGCCCGGGACCCGGCTCTGGAAACACCATATATTTT. This gives the protein CASSPGPGSGNTIYF.

The V gene is TRBV6-1, the J gene TRBJ1-1; D possibly corresponds to TRBD1 (5 bases). Deletions cut 4 bases from V and 3 bases from J, with 15 bases between. CDR3 size: 15 residues. Per germline, CDR1 MNHNS and CDR2 SASEGT. CDR3 bases: TGTGCCAGCAGTGGGGGTGGAGGAGGGGACACTGAAGCTTTCTTT. This codes for CASSGGGGGDTEAFF.

The rearrangement joins TRBV14 to TRBJ2-4; no reliable D call. This CDR3 comprises 16 residues. Germline V gives CDR1 SGHDN, CDR2 FVKESK. The ends were cut back, 1 base at V and 0 bases at J, with 10 bases in the middle. The CDR3 bases are TGTGCCAGCAGCCAAGGTTCTTACCTAGCCAAAAACATTCAGTACTTC. This codes for CASSQGSYLAKNIQYF.

The chain carries TRBV25-1 and TRBJ2-7; D unclear. V shed 2 bases and J shed 2 bases, with 10 bases lying between them. There are 14 residues in the CDR3. The germline V gene encodes CDR1 MGHDK and CDR2 SYGVNS. CDR3 loop: CASSERVGTYEQYF. The CDR3 nucleotides are TGTGCCAGCAGTGAACGCGTAGGAACCTACGAGCAGTACTTC.

The V call is TRBV27, the J call TRBJ1-4; D might be TRBD1 (6 bases). CDR1 and CDR2 from the germline V gene are MNHEY and SMNVEV (reference sequence). The CDR3 runs to 15 residues. V was trimmed by 1 base and J by 4 bases, leaving 10 bases between them. CDR3 coding DNA: TGTGCCAGCAGTTTATGGACAGACCGTAATGAAAAACTGTTTTTT. Amino acid sequence: CASSLWTDRNEKLFF.

This chain links TRBV19 with TRBJ1-1; D not resolved. V was clipped by 3 bases and J by 11 bases, with 19 bases between them. CDR3 length equals 14 residues. CDR1 is LNHDA and CDR2 is SQIVND in the germline V gene (reference sequence). The CDR3 DNA is TGTGCCAGTAGTATCACATTTAGTGGGGTTATCGCTTTCTTT. Protein sequence: CASSITFSGVIAFF.

The J gene is TRBJ1-1, the V gene TRBV6-6; 12 positions match TRBD1. Germline assignment: CDR1 MNHNY and CDR2 SVGAGI (reference sequence). The J segment lost 6 bases and the V segment lost 5 bases, leaving 7 bases of the junction unmatched. The CDR3 is 15 amino acids. The CDR3 sequence: CASSLPGTGGAEAFF. The DNA for the CDR3 is TGTGCCAGCAGTCTCCCCGGGACAGGGGGCGCTGAAGCTTTCTTT.

This clone was observed once. The rearrangement links TRBV7-1 to TRBJ1-3; 9 positions match TRBD1. TRBV7-1 counts as an open reading frame of uncertain function. V lost 6 bases and J lost 6; bases outside the gene matches: 12. The CDR3 covers 16 residues. The CDR3 DNA is TGTGCCAGCAGACTTTACCCCGGACAGGGGTCAAACACCATATATTTT. Residues: CASRLYPGQGSNTIYF.

V is TRBV5-1 and J is TRBJ2-3; either TRBD1 or TRBD2 may supply D (5 bases each). Germline V CDR1 and CDR2: SGHRS, YFSETQ. This CDR3 is built from 14 residues. Trimming took 3 bases from V and 6 from J, leaving 14 bases between them. The CDR3 reads CASSWDGELDTQYF. The CDR3 coding sequence is TGCGCCAGCAGCTGGGACGGGGAATTGGATACGCAGTATTTT. Using reference TRBV5-1 and TRBJ2-3 for the parts outside the CDR3, the full variable domain is KAGVTQTPRYLIKTRGQQVTLSCSPISGHRSVSWYQQTPGQGLQFLFEYFSETQRNKGNFPGRFSGRQFSNSRSEMNVSTLELGDSALYLCASSWDGELDTQYFGPGTRLTVL.

This chain joins TRBV28 and TRBJ2-3, with a weak D call TRBD1 (5 bases). CDR3 length equals 15 residues. V gave up 5 bases and J gave up 1 base, with 13 bases separating them. Germline V gene lookup returns CDR1 MDHEN and CDR2 SYDVKM. The CDR3 sequence: CASSLGVGGTDTQYF. CDR3 DNA sequence: TGTGCCAGCAGTCTTGGGGTAGGGGGCACAGATACGCAGTATTTT.

The gene calls are TRBV28 and TRBJ2-7; D unclear. V gave up 5 bases and J gave up 4 bases, with 18 bases separating them. Germline CDR1 and CDR2: MDHEN and SYDVKM. The CDR3 covers 15 residues. For the CDR3, the DNA is TGTGCCAGCAGTCCGTGGACCGACCTTCGATACGAGCAGTACTTC. Protein product: CASSPWTDLRYEQYF.

This sequence joins TRBV30 and TRBJ1-2, with 7 bases aligning to TRBD1. The trim removed 5 bases at V and 2 bases at J, leaving 20 bases unmatched. This CDR3 region has 18 residues. Per germline, CDR1 GTSNPN and CDR2 SVGIG (reference sequence). The CDR3 protein is CAWVWTGQVLGTNYGYTF. The CDR3 bases are TGTGCCTGGGTTTGGACAGGCCAGGTTTTGGGGACGAACTATGGCTACACCTTC.

The chain is built from TRBV4-1 and TRBJ1-2; possibly TRBD1 for D (5 bases). The CDR3 is 13 amino acids. CDR1 is MGHRA and CDR2 is YSYEKL in the germline V gene. The V and J ends lost 4 bases and 5 bases respectively, with 11 bases between them. In DNA, the CDR3 is TGCGCCAGCAGCCCTACGGGGCTGTATGGCTACACCTTC. It is translated as CASSPTGLYGYTF.

The rearrangement uses TRBV6-4 and TRBJ2-5, with no clear D. This CDR3 is built from 13 residues. Trimming removed 3 bases from V and 5 bases from J, with 10 bases in between. Germline V CDR1 and CDR2: MRHNA, SNTAGT. CDR3 in DNA: TGTGCCAGCAGTGAGCGGCTGGGGGAGACCCAGTACTTC. It yields the protein CASSERLGETQYF.